In this sample, the clone carrying this TCR beta chain turned up a few times. Its antigen is currently unknown. Lysates of CMV-infected fibroblasts at 10 ug/mL stimulated these cells. Sorted nonresponding memory CD4+ T cells were CD40L-negative, CD69-negative, CD45RO-high. CD4+ T cell counts exceeded 400 cells/uL; CMV serology was positive. Stimulated PBMCs had first been depleted of CD8+ T cells. The data were obtained in a study of persistence of HIV-infected CD4 T cells. The libraries were made with immunoSEQ version 4 in survey mode. TCRdb keeps only in-frame clones here, not all; method: immunoSEQ multiplex PCR. The sample lists tens of thousands of clones; approximately 72% were seen once. From germline, CDR1 is MGHRA and CDR2 YSYEKL. J lost 3 bases, V lost 4 bases, and 5 bases had no gene match. The length of the CDR3 is 15 residues.

The source was CD4+ T cells sorted from PBMCs after roughly 18-hour stimulation, collected from a patient who received antiretroviral therapy. The chain employs TRBV4-1 and TRBJ1-1; 10 bases match TRBD1. This clonotype originated in an adult man with HIV who was CMV-seropositive. Here the CDR3 reads CASSLRGTGDTEAFF. DNA for the CDR3: TGCGCCAGCAGCCTCCGAGGGACAGGGGACACTGAAGCTTTCTTT.